Given below is one TCR beta chain in context. Its specificity is not known. Germline CDR1 SQVTM, CDR2 ANQGSEA. CDR3 length: 11 amino acids. Trimming shortened V by 6 bases and J by 7 bases, and 13 bases separated the two germline ends. This specimen belongs to a study of CD8+ T cells in alopecia areata. The study, taken as a whole, reports: Among the top 100, expanded CD8+ clones were significantly decreased by tofacitinib, as was scalp clonality.

Sample treatment: oral pan-JAK inhibitor, 5-10 mg twice daily. Isolated RNA was reverse transcribed into cDNA used as the sequencing template. TCRdb keeps only in-frame clones here, not all; method: immunoSEQ multiplex PCR. Altogether over 150,000 clones are present, around three fifths being singletons, with the ten largest covering 14%. The sequencing here drew on CD4+ T cells sorted from blood, taken at week 24, from a patient treated with tofacitinib. The receptor's source is a human donor with alopecia areata. The V call is TRBV29-1, the J call TRBJ2-7; weak D call: TRBD2 (5 bases). CDR3 sequence (DNA): TGCAGCGTAAGGACGGGGAGAGAGCAGTACTTC. Protein sequence: CSVRTGREQYF.